Below are 22 T cell receptor beta chains sequenced from a single sample in a study of T cell responses to AZD1222 COVID-19 vaccine. Assay used: immunoSEQ multiplex PCR; TCRdb lists only in-frame clones, some missing. The repertoire holds 100,000 to 150,000 clones, more than 90% seen once, with roughly 1% in the top ten. Specimen: peripheral blood, collected 28 days after the second AZD1222 dose. The source is an adult who received the AZD1222 COVID-19 vaccine.

The chain joins TRBV14 to TRBJ2-1; D unresolved. This CDR3 is 13 amino acids long. Deletions cut 0 bases from V and 8 bases from J, with 8 bases between. From germline, CDR1 is SGHDN and CDR2 FVKESK. The CDR3 loop reads CASSQEMSHEQFF. CDR3 bases: TGTGCCAGCAGCCAAGAAATGAGCCATGAGCAGTTCTTC. Combining the CDR3 with reference TRBV14 and TRBJ2-1 gives the whole variable domain EAGVTQFPSHSVIEKGQTVTLRCDPISGHDNLYWYRRVMGKEIKFLLHFVKESKQDESGMPNNRFLAERTGGTYSTLKVQPAELEDSGVYFCASSQEMSHEQFFGPGTRLTVL.

V and J are TRBV28 and TRBJ2-3, with D hard to call. Trimming stripped 2 bases from V and 3 bases from J, with 3 bases between. Germline CDR1 and CDR2: MDHEN and SYDVKM. The CDR3 has 12 residues. CDR3 bases: TGTGCCAGCAGTTTACGAACAGATACGCAGTATTTT. Its translation is CASSLRTDTQYF.

The J gene is TRBJ1-2, the V gene TRBV18; possibly TRBD1 for D (6 bases). The CDR3 covers 14 residues. Trimming stripped 3 bases from V and 2 bases from J, with 10 bases between. Per the germline V gene, CDR1 is KGHSH and CDR2 is LQKENI. Written as DNA, the CDR3 is TGTGCCAGCTCACCGGCCGGACAGAACTATGGCTACACCTTC. Amino acid sequence: CASSPAGQNYGYTF. Full variable domain (missing parts from reference TRBV18 and TRBJ1-2): NAGVMQNPRHLVRRRGQEARLRCSPMKGHSHVYWYRQLPEEGLKFMVYLQKENIIDESGMPKERFSAEFPKEGPSILRIQQVVRGDSAAYFCASSPAGQNYGYTFGSGTRLTVV.

This rearrangement joins TRBV7-2 to TRBJ2-1; weak D call: TRBD1 (6 bases). V lost 5 bases, J lost 0 bases, and 14 bases lay in between. The CDR3 has 16 residues. Looked up from germline, CDR1 is SGHTA and CDR2 is FQGNSA. The CDR3 DNA is TGTGCCAGCAGCCTGGCTAGGGGGAGCTCCTACAATGAGCAGTTCTTC. This translates into CASSLARGSSYNEQFF.

This clone was detected once. The chain carries TRBV6-5 and TRBJ1-1; possibly TRBD1 for D (6 bases). Germline assignment: CDR1 MNHEY and CDR2 SVGAGI. V lost 7 bases to trimming and J lost 1 base, with 16 bases between them. This CDR3 has 15 residues. Here the CDR3 reads CASTTGGATNTEAFF. The DNA for the CDR3 is TGTGCCAGCACCACGGGGGGGGCGACGAACACTGAAGCTTTCTTT.

The rearrangement links TRBV9 to TRBJ1-6; TRBD1 is a possible D gene (6 bases). Germline-derived CDR1 and CDR2 are SGDLS and YYNGEE. This CDR3 region has 15 residues. The V end lost 4 bases, the J end lost 10 bases, and 18 bases lay between the germline ends. The CDR3 region has the DNA TGTGCCAGCAGCAGGGCAGGGGCCCCGGGATCACCCCTCCACTTT. Translation gives CASSRAGAPGSPLHF.

This chain uses TRBV7-2 with TRBJ1-2; D unclear. This CDR3 comprises 13 residues. The germline V gene has CDR1 SGHTA and CDR2 FQGNSA. Trimming removed 2 bases at V and 6 bases at J, with 10 bases between. The CDR3 nucleotides are TGTGCCAGCAGCTTATGGGCTGGTGATGGCTACACCTTC. This encodes CASSLWAGDGYTF.

This chain uses TRBV7-9 with TRBJ2-7; 8 bases are shared with TRBD1. Germline V CDR1 and CDR2: SEHNR, FQNEAQ (reference sequence). The CDR3 consists of 14 residues. V lost 5 bases, J lost 2 bases, and 5 bases stayed unmatched. The CDR3 DNA is TGTGCCAGCAGCGGCGGACAGGGTACCTACGAGCAGTACTTC. It specifies CASSGGQGTYEQYF.

V is TRBV6-2 or TRBV6-3 and J is TRBJ2-5, with 9 bases identical to TRBD1. This CDR3 spans 15 amino acids. Germline lookup yields CDR1 MNHEY and CDR2 SVGEGT. Trimming cost V 6 bases and J 6 bases; bases outside gene matches: 11. As DNA, the CDR3 is TGTGCCAGCAGCCAAACAGGGGGCGGCATGCAGACCCAGTACTTC. This gives the protein CASSQTGGGMQTQYF.

V usage is TRBV7-2 and J usage is TRBJ1-2; maybe TRBD1 (6 bases). V gave up 7 bases and J gave up 6 bases, with 15 bases separating them. Germline CDR1 SGHTA, CDR2 FQGNSA. The CDR3 has 13 amino acids. As DNA, the CDR3 is TGTGCCAGCACCCAGGGGAAGGGGGATGGCTACACCTTC. Its protein is CASTQGKGDGYTF.

V and J are TRBV19 and TRBJ2-5, with D perhaps TRBD2 (6 bases). Germline-derived CDR1 and CDR2 are LNHDA and SQIVND (reference sequence). The CDR3 has 15 amino acids. Trimming cost V 2 bases and J 5 bases, with 15 bases left between them. The CDR3 sequence: CASSIIRGLRETQYF. The CDR3 DNA sequence: TGTGCCAGTAGTATAATTCGGGGGTTACGGGAGACCCAGTACTTC.

This chain joins TRBV29-1 and TRBJ2-7; 8 nucleotides match TRBD1. Germline V lookup: CDR1 SQVTM, CDR2 ANQGSEA. V lost 7 bases and J lost 2; bases outside the gene matches: 7. The CDR3 runs 13 residues. The CDR3 nucleotides read TGCAGCGCTGGACAGGGAGGTCCCTACGAGCAGTACTTC. It specifies CSAGQGGPYEQYF.

The chain joins TRBV28 to TRBJ1-5, with a possible D match to TRBD1 (5 bases). Germline lookup yields CDR1 MDHEN and CDR2 SYDVKM. V lost 2 bases, J lost 2 bases, and 10 bases lay in between. This CDR3 has 15 residues. CDR3: CASSLQGDGNQPQHF. Here the CDR3 DNA reads TGTGCCAGCAGTTTACAAGGGGACGGCAATCAGCCCCAGCATTTT.

This rearrangement joins TRBV11-3 to TRBJ2-1, with a tentative D call TRBD2 (5 bases). The CDR3 is 15 amino acids. Germline values: CDR1 SGHNT, CDR2 YENEEA. The ends were cut back, 4 bases at V and 8 bases at J, with 18 bases in the middle. The CDR3 sequence is CASSSSSLVFHEQFF. CDR3 bases: TGTGCCAGCAGCTCTTCTAGCCTCGTCTTCCATGAGCAGTTCTTC.

Written as DNA, the CDR3 is TGTGCCAGCAGTGACTCAACTAGCGGGGCGGGAGATACGCAGTATTTT. Amino acid sequence: CASSDSTSGAGDTQYF. The rearrangement links TRBV6-4 to TRBJ2-3, with TRBD2 identical over 10 bases. V lost 0 bases and J lost 5; bases outside the gene matches: 5. CDR3 size: 16 residues. Germline-derived CDR1 and CDR2 are MRHNA and SNTAGT.

V is TRBV2 and J is TRBJ2-5, with D uncertain. The CDR3 consists of 11 residues. V was pared by 7 bases and J by 5 bases, with 8 bases between. Germline CDR1 reads SNHLY; CDR2 reads FYNNEI. The CDR3 loop is CASTPQETQYF. In DNA form, the CDR3 reads TGTGCCAGCACTCCACAGGAGACCCAGTACTTC.

This chain links TRBV5-8 with TRBJ1-5, with D unresolved. Germline V gives CDR1 SGHTS, CDR2 YDEGEE. The CDR3 sequence is 13 residues long. Trimming took off 4 bases at V and 6 bases at J, with 11 bases between the two ends. The CDR3 nucleotides read TGTGCCAGCAGCCGAGCAATGGGTCAGCCCCAGCATTTT. As protein: CASSRAMGQPQHF.

This rearrangement joins TRBV27 to TRBJ2-7; D ambiguous. The ends were cut back, 5 bases at V and 2 bases at J, with 10 bases in the middle. CDR3 length: 13 residues. Germline V gene sequence: CDR1 MNHEY, CDR2 SMNVEV (reference sequence). The CDR3 sequence is CASSPAIPYEQYF. CDR3 nucleotides: TGTGCCAGCAGTCCGGCCATTCCCTACGAGCAGTACTTC.

The chain has TRBV6-6 and TRBJ2-7; 7 nucleotides match TRBD1. This CDR3 has 13 amino acids. J lost 6 bases, V lost 8 bases, and 10 bases had no gene match. Germline lookup yields CDR1 MNHNY and CDR2 SVGAGI (reference sequence). The CDR3 bases are TGTGCCAGCCGCGACAGGGAAGGTGGCGAGCAGTACTTC. Amino acids: CASRDREGGEQYF.

The genes are TRBV2 and TRBJ1-2; TRBD1 aligns across 9 bases. V lost 6 bases and J lost 8; bases outside the gene matches: 13. CDR3 length: 15 amino acids. Germline lookup yields CDR1 SNHLY and CDR2 FYNNEI. CDR3 nucleotide sequence: TGTGCCAGCAGAGACCGACAGGGGGTTAGTATAGGCTACACCTTC. This gives the protein CASRDRQGVSIGYTF.

The V call is TRBV7-3, the J call TRBJ1-5, with D possibly being TRBD1 (6 bases). CDR3 length equals 14 residues. V lost 7 bases and J 6 bases, leaving 16 bases between the germline ends. Germline values: CDR1 SGHTA, CDR2 FQGTGA. DNA for the CDR3: TGTGCCAGCAACCGAACAGGGACGGGTCAGCCCCAGCATTTT. As protein: CASNRTGTGQPQHF. Full variable domain (remainder filled in from reference TRBV7-3 and TRBJ1-5): GAGVSQTPSNKVTEKGKYVELRCDPISGHTALYWYRQSLGQGPEFLIYFQGTGAADDSGLPNDRFFAVRPEGSVSTLKIQRTERGDSAVYLCASNRTGTGQPQHFGDGTRLSIL.

The chain carries TRBV12-3 or TRBV12-4 and TRBJ1-3; 7 positions match TRBD1. This CDR3 has 13 amino acids. V trimming: 6 bases; J trimming: 5 bases; junction bases outside the gene matches: 4. Written as DNA, the CDR3 is TGTGCCAGCAGCGAGACAGGGAGAAACACCATATATTTT. Amino acid sequence: CASSETGRNTIYF.